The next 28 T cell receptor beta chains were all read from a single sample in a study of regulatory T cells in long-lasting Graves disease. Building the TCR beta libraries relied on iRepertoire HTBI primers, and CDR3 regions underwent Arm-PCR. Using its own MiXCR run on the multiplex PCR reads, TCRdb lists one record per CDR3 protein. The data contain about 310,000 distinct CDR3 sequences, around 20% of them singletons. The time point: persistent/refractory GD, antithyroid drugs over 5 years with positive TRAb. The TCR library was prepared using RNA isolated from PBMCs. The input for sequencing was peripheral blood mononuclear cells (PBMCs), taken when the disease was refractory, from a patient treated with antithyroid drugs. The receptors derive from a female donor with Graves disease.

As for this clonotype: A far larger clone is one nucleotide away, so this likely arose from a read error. DNA of the CDR3: TGTGCCAGCAGCCCCCAAATCTCCGGGGAGCTGTTTTTT. Protein sequence: CASSPQISGELFF. V usage is TRBV27 and J usage is TRBJ2-2; no reliable D call. The CDR3 contains 13 residues. Germline V gene sequence: CDR1 MNHEY, CDR2 SMNVEV (reference sequence). V lost 6 bases and J 6 bases, leaving 11 bases between the germline ends.

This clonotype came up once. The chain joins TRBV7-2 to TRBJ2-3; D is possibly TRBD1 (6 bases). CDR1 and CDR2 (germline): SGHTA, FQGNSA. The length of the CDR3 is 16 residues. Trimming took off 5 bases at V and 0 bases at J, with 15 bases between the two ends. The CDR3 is CASSADRFGSTDTQYF. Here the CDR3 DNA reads TGTGCCAGCAGCGCCGACAGGTTCGGAAGCACAGATACGCAGTATTTT.

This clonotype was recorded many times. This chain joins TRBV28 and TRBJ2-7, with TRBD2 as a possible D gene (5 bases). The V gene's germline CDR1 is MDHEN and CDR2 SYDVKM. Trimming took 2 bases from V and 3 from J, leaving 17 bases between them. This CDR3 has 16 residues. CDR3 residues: CASSLLESGNGYEQYF. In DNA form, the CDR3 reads TGTGCCAGCAGTTTACTAGAATCGGGAAATGGCTACGAGCAGTACTTC.

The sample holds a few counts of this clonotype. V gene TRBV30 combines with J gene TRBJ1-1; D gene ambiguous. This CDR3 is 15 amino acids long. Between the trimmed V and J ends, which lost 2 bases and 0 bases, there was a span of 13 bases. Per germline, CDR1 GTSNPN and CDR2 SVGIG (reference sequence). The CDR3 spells CAWSKVSRLNTEAFF. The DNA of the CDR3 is TGTGCCTGGAGTAAGGTCAGTAGATTGAACACTGAAGCTTTCTTT.

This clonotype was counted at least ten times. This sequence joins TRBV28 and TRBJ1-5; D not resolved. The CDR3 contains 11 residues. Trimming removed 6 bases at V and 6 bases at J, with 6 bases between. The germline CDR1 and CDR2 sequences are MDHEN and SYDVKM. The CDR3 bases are TGTGCCAGCAGCTTAGGTCAGCCCCAGCATTTT. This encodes CASSLGQPQHF. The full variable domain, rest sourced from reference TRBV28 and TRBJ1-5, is DVKVTQSSRYLVKRTGEKVFLECVQDMDHENMFWYRQDPGLGLRLIYFSYDVKMKEKGDIPEGYSVSREKKERFSLILESASTNQTSMYLCASSLGQPQHFGDGTRLSIL.

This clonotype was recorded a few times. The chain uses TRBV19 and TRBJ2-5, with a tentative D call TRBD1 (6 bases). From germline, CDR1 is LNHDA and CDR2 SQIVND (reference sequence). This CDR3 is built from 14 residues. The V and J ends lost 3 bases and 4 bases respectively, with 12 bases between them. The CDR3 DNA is TGTGCCAGTAGTATGCAGGGGAACGGAGAGACCCAGTACTTC. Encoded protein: CASSMQGNGETQYF.

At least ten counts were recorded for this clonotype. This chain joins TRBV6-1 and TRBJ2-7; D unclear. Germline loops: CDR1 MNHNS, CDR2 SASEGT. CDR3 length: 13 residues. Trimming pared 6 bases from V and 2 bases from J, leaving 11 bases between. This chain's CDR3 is CASSQAPTYEQYF. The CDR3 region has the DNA TGTGCCAGCAGCCAGGCCCCAACCTACGAGCAGTACTTC.

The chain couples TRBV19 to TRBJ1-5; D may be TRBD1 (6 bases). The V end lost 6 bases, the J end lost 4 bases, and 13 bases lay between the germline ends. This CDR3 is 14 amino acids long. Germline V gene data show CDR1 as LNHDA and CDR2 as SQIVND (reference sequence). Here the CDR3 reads CASSLLDSNQPQHF. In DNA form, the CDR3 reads TGTGCCAGTAGCCTTTTGGACAGTAATCAGCCCCAGCATTTT.

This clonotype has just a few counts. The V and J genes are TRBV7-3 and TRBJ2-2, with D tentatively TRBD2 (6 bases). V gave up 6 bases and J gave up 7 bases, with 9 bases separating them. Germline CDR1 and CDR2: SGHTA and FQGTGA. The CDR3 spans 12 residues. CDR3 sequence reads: CASSEAGGELFF. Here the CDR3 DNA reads TGTGCCAGCAGTGAAGCGGGCGGGGAGCTGTTTTTT.

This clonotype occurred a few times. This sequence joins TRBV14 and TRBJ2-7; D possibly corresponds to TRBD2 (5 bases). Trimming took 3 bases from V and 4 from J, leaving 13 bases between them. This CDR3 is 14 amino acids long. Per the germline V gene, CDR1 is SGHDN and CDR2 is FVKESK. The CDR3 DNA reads TGTGCCAGCAGCCATCCCGCGACGGGATACGAGCAGTACTTC. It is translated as CASSHPATGYEQYF.

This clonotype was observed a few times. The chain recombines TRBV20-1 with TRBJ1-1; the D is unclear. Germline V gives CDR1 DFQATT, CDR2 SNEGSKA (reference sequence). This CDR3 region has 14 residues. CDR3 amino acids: CRAASEWTNTEAFF. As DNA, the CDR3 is TGCAGAGCCGCTTCAGAGTGGACGAACACTGAAGCTTTCTTT.

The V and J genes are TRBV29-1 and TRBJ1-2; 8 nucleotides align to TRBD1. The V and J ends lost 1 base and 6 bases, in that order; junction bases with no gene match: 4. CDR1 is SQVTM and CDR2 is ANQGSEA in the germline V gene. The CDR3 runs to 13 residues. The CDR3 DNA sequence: TGCAGCGTTGAAGCACGGACAGGGCATGGCTACACCTTC. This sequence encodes CSVEARTGHGYTF.

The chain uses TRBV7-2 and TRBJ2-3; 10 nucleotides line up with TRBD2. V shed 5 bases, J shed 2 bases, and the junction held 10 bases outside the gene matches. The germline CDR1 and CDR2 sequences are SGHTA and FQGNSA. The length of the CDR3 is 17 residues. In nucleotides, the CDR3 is TGTGCCAGCAGCGAACGGACTAGCGGTTATATCACAGATACGCAGTATTTT. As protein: CASSERTSGYITDTQYF.

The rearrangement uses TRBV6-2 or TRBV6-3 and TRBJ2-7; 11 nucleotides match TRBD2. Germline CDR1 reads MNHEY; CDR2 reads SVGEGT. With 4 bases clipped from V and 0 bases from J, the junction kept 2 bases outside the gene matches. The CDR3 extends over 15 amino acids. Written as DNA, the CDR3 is TGTGCCAGCAGTTGGGGACTAGCGGCCTCCTACGAGCAGTACTTC. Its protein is CASSWGLAASYEQYF.

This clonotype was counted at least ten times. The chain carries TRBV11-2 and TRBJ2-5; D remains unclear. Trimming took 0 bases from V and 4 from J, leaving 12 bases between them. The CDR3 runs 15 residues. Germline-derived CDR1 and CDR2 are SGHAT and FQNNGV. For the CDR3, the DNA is TGTGCCAGCAGCTTAGAACTGGGGATTGGAGAGACCCAGTACTTC. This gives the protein CASSLELGIGETQYF.

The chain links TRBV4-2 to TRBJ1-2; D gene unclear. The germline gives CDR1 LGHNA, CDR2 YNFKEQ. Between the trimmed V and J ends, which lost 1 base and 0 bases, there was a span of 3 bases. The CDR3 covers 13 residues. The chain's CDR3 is CASSQAANYGYTF. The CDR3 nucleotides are TGTGCCAGCAGCCAAGCAGCTAACTATGGCTACACCTTC.

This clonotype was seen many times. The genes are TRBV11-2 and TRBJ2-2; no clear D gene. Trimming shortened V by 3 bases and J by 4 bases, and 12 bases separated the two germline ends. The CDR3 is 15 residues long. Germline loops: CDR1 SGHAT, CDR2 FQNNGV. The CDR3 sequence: CASSFLFEVTGELFF. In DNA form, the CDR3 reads TGTGCCAGCAGCTTTCTCTTTGAGGTCACCGGGGAGCTGTTTTTT.

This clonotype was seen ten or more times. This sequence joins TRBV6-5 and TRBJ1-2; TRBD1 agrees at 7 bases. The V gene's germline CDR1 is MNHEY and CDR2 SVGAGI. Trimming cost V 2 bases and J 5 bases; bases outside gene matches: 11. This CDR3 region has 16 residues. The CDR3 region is CASSYVAGGPKYGYTF. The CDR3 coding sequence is TGTGCCAGCAGTTACGTGGCAGGGGGTCCCAAATATGGCTACACCTTC.

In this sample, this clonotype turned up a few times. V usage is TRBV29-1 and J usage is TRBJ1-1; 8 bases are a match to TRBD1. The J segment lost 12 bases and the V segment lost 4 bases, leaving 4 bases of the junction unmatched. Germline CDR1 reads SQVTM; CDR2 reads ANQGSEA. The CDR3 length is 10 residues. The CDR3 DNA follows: TGCAGCGTTGTCAGGGGGCCAACTTTCTTT. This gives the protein CSVVRGPTFF.

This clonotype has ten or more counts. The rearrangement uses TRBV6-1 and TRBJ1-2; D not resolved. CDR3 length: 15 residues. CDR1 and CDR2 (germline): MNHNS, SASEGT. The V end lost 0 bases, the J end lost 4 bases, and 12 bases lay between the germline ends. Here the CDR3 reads CASSEALFTSYGYTF. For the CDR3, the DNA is TGTGCCAGCAGTGAAGCGCTGTTTACCAGCTATGGCTACACCTTC.

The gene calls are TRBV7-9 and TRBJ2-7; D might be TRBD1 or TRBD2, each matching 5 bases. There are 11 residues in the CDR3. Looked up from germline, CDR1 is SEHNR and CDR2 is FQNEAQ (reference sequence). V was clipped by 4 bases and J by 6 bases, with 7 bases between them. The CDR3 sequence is CASSSGTEQYF. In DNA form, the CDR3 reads TGTGCCAGCAGCTCCGGGACCGAGCAGTACTTC. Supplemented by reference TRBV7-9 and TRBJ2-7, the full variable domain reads DTGVSQNPRHKITKRGQNVTFRCDPISEHNRLYWYRQTLGQGPEFLTYFQNEAQLEKSRLLSDRFSAERPKGSFSTLEIQRTEQGDSAMYLCASSSGTEQYFGPGTRLTVT.

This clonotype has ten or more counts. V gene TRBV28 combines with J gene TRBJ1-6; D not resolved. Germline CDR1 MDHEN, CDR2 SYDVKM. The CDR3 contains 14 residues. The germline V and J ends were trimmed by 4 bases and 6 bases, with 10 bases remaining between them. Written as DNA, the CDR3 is TGTGCCAGCAGTTCGCTCCAAATTAATTCACCCCTCCACTTT. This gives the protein CASSSLQINSPLHF.

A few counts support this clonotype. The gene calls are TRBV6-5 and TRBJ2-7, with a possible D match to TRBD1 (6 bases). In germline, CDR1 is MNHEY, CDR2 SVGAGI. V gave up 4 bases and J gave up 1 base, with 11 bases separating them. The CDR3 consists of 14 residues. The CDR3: CASSLQGFSYEQYF. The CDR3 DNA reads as TGTGCCAGCAGTTTACAGGGATTTTCCTACGAGCAGTACTTC.

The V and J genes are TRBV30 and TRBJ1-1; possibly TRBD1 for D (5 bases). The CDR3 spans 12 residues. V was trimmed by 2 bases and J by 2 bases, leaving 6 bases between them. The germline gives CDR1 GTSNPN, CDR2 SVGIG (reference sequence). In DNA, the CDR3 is TGTGCCTGGAGTAGGGACAACACTGAAGCTTTCTTT. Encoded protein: CAWSRDNTEAFF. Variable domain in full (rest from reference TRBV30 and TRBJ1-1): SQTIHQWPATLVQPVGSPLSLECTVEGTSNPNLYWYRQAAGRGLQLLFYSVGIGQISSEVPQNLSASRPQDRQFILSSKKLLLSDSGFYLCAWSRDNTEAFFGQGTRLTVV.

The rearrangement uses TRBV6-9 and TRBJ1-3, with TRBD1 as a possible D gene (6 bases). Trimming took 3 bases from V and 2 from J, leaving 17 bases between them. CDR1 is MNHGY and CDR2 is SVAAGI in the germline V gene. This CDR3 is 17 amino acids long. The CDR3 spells CASSYLPGASTGNTIYF. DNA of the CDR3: TGTGCCAGCAGTTACTTGCCAGGGGCTAGCACTGGAAACACCATATATTTT.

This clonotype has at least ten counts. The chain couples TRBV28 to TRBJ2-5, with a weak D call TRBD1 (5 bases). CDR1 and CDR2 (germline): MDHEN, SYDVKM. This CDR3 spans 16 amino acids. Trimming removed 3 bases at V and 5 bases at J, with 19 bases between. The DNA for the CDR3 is TGTGCCAGCAGTTTTATTGGGGCCCTCCGCTTTGAGACCCAGTACTTC. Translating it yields CASSFIGALRFETQYF.

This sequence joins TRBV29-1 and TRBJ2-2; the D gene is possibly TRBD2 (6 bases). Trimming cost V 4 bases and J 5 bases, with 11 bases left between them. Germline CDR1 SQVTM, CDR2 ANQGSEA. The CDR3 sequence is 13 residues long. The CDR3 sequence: CSVATRGTGELFF. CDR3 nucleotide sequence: TGCAGCGTTGCCACCCGGGGGACCGGGGAGCTGTTTTTT.

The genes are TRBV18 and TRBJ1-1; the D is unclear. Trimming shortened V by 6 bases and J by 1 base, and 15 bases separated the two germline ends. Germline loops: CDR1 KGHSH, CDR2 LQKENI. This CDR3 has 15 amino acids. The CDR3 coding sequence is TGTGCCAGCTCCTTTGAAGCAACCCAGAACACTGAAGCTTTCTTT. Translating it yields CASSFEATQNTEAFF.